These 21 T cell receptor beta chains originate from one sample sequenced in a study of human T cells and chemical hapten exposure. The study extracted total RNA from unfractionated whole blood. TCRdb re-called the 5' RACE reads through MiXCR, storing one row per CDR3 protein. The data show 100,000 to 120,000 distinct CDR3 sequences, approximately 19% seen once. The receptor source for this set is a human donor in good health.

The V call is TRBV12-3 or TRBV12-4, the J call TRBJ1-3, with a possible D match to TRBD1 (6 bases). Trimming took off 5 bases at V and 1 base at J, with 15 bases between the two ends. The CDR3 is made up of 16 amino acids. The CDR3 spells CASSGTLRRSGNTIYF. The CDR3 nucleotides read TGTGCCAGCAGTGGGACACTGAGGAGATCTGGAAACACCATATATTTT.

The table lists this clonotype with a few counts. The CDR3 loop reads CASSYRDRSNQPQHF. The CDR3 DNA reads as TGTGCCAGCAGTTATCGCGACAGGAGCAATCAGCCCCAGCATTTT. The chain uses TRBV6-6 and TRBJ1-5; tentative D call: TRBD1 (6 bases). Germline assignment: CDR1 MNHNY and CDR2 SVGAGI (reference sequence). CDR3 size: 15 residues. V was shortened by 3 bases and J by 1 base, with 10 bases between the two germline ends.

The sample holds a few counts of this clonotype. The chain has TRBV12-3 or TRBV12-4 and TRBJ2-1; TRBD1 aligns across 12 bases. Trimming at V came to 8 bases and at J to 10 bases, leaving 15 bases not matched to a gene. The CDR3 runs to 16 residues. The CDR3 reads CASRFSGTGGAGEQFF. CDR3 coding DNA: TGTGCCAGCCGCTTCTCTGGGACAGGGGGCGCGGGGGAGCAGTTCTTC.

This clonotype was found a few times. The V gene is TRBV6-5, the J gene TRBJ2-5, with 9 bases that match TRBD2. The germline V gene has CDR1 MNHEY and CDR2 SVGAGI. There are 12 residues in the CDR3. Trimming removed 9 bases from V and 5 bases from J; junction bases left unmatched: 4. The CDR3 loop is CASGREGETQYF. CDR3 bases: TGTGCCAGTGGGCGGGAGGGTGAGACCCAGTACTTC.

The chain's CDR3 is CASRDRGVSKETQYF. The DNA of the CDR3 is TGTGCCAGCAGGGACAGGGGTGTCTCCAAAGAGACCCAGTACTTC. V gene TRBV12-3 or TRBV12-4 combines with J gene TRBJ2-5; 9 nucleotides match TRBD1. CDR3 length equals 15 residues. V gave up 6 bases and J gave up 3 bases; unmatched junction bases: 8.

The chain couples TRBV4-1 to TRBJ1-6; maybe TRBD1 (5 bases). Trimming took 2 bases from V and 4 from J, leaving 18 bases between them. From germline, CDR1 is MGHRA and CDR2 YSYEKL. CDR3 size: 18 residues. CDR3 residues: CASSQTGTADSYNSPLHF. CDR3 nucleotides: TGCGCCAGCAGCCAAACCGGGACCGCCGACTCATATAATTCACCCCTCCACTTT.

The rearrangement links TRBV18 to TRBJ2-7; weak D call: TRBD1 (6 bases). Per germline, CDR1 KGHSH and CDR2 LQKENI. Trimming shortened V by 2 bases and J by 7 bases, and 18 bases separated the two germline ends. This CDR3 contains 15 residues. CDR3 amino acids: CASSPTFSTGLEQYF. The CDR3 DNA reads as TGTGCCAGCTCACCAACCTTTTCGACAGGTTTGGAGCAGTACTTC.

The chain is built from TRBV7-2 and TRBJ2-7; weak D call: TRBD2 (5 bases). Per germline, CDR1 SGHTA and CDR2 FQGNSA. This CDR3 comprises 15 residues. V was pared by 6 bases and J by 0 bases, with 15 bases between. The CDR3 here is CASRATGWGSYEQYF. CDR3 coding DNA: TGTGCCAGCAGGGCAACGGGGTGGGGCTCCTACGAGCAGTACTTC.

The CDR3 region has the DNA TGTGCCAGCAGTCCCCGGACAGGGAGGACTGAAGCTTTCTTT. Translating gives CASSPRTGRTEAFF. V is TRBV27 and J is TRBJ1-1, with 8 nucleotides matching TRBD1. Germline V gene lookup returns CDR1 MNHEY and CDR2 SMNVEV (reference sequence). The CDR3 consists of 14 residues. Unmatched junction bases numbered 7, after V lost 5 bases and J lost 5 bases.

The chain has TRBV19 and TRBJ2-2; D not certain. Germline V gene sequence: CDR1 LNHDA, CDR2 SQIVND (reference sequence). V was trimmed by 2 bases and J by 7 bases, leaving 5 bases between them. This CDR3 is built from 12 residues. The CDR3 sequence is CASSIKFGELFF. The CDR3 DNA reads as TGTGCCAGTAGTATAAAGTTCGGGGAGCTGTTTTTT.

The gene calls are TRBV11-2 and TRBJ2-3, with TRBD2 as a possible D gene (5 bases). Germline V gene lookup returns CDR1 SGHAT and CDR2 FQNNGV. The CDR3 is 16 amino acids. The germline V and J ends were trimmed by 7 bases and 1 base, with 18 bases remaining between them. DNA for the CDR3: TGTGCCAGCACCGGTCCGGGGAAACCAGGCACAGATACGCAGTATTTT. The encoded protein is CASTGPGKPGTDTQYF.

A word on this clonotype: A clone one base away is much larger, so this may be a read error. The rearrangement uses TRBV12-3 or TRBV12-4 and TRBJ2-2, with D perhaps being TRBD1 or TRBD2 (6 bases each). The CDR3 runs to 14 residues. The CDR3 protein is CGSSWGATTGELFF. The CDR3 region has the DNA TGTGGCAGCTCATGGGGGGCAACTACCGGGGAGCTGTTTTTT.

The V gene is TRBV7-9, the J gene TRBJ1-1, with 9 nucleotides matching TRBD1. This CDR3 is 13 amino acids long. Germline V gene sequence: CDR1 SEHNR, CDR2 FQNEAQ (reference sequence). Unmatched junction bases numbered 6, after V lost 5 bases and J lost 8 bases. CDR3 in amino acids: CASSTPGTGEAFF. The CDR3 DNA reads TGTGCCAGCAGCACCCCGGGGACAGGGGAAGCTTTCTTT.

The CDR3 loop reads CASSLFSVMGNNEQFF. CDR3 bases: TGTGCCAGCAGTTTATTCTCGGTGATGGGTAACAATGAGCAGTTCTTC. The rearrangement uses TRBV28 and TRBJ2-1; D gene unclear. CDR3 length: 16 residues. Germline-derived CDR1 and CDR2 are MDHEN and SYDVKM. Trimming removed 1 base at V and 5 bases at J, with 15 bases between.

This clonotype has only a few counts. CDR3 coding DNA: TGTGCCAGCAGCTCAGGGGGTTTCTCTGGAAACACCATATATTTT. As protein: CASSSGGFSGNTIYF. The chain uses TRBV7-9 and TRBJ1-3; the match to TRBD1 covers 7 bases. V shed 4 bases and J 0 bases; nucleotides not matched to a gene: 3. The CDR3 spans 15 residues. Germline lookup yields CDR1 SEHNR and CDR2 FQNEAQ (reference sequence). Together with reference TRBV7-9 and TRBJ1-3, the CDR3 gives the full variable domain: DTGVSQNPRHKITKRGQNVTFRCDPISEHNRLYWYRQTLGQGPEFLTYFQNEAQLEKSRLLSDRFSAERPKGSFSTLEIQRTEQGDSAMYLCASSSGGFSGNTIYFGEGSWLTVV.

This clonotype was detected a few times. The chain links TRBV5-4 to TRBJ1-2; weak D call: TRBD1 (6 bases). V dropped 3 bases and J dropped 8 bases, with 23 bases sitting between them. This CDR3 comprises 16 residues. Per germline, CDR1 SGHNT and CDR2 YYREEE (reference sequence). CDR3 sequence reads: CASSSTPGGLVGGYTF. The CDR3 DNA reads TGTGCCAGCAGCTCGACCCCCGGGGGGCTGGTGGGCGGCTACACCTTC.

This clonotype turned up a few times. The chain employs TRBV20-1 and TRBJ1-3, with TRBD1 matching over 8 bases. There are 17 residues in the CDR3. Per the germline V gene, CDR1 is DFQATT and CDR2 is SNEGSKA (reference sequence). Trimming cost V 2 bases and J 0 bases; bases outside gene matches: 9. The DNA for the CDR3 is TGCAGTGCTAGAACTAAGGGACAGGTCTTCTCTGGAAACACCATATATTTT. Translated: CSARTKGQVFSGNTIYF.

V gene TRBV13 combines with J gene TRBJ2-2; no clear D gene. Deletions cut 5 bases from V and 6 bases from J, with 13 bases between. Looked up from germline, CDR1 is PRHDT and CDR2 is FYEKMQ (reference sequence). CDR3 size: 14 residues. The CDR3 region has the DNA TGTGCCAGCAGCGGTCTGCGAAGCCCCGGGGAGCTGTTTTTT. It is translated as CASSGLRSPGELFF.

V usage is TRBV14 and J usage is TRBJ2-5, with TRBD2 as a possible D gene (6 bases). Trimming took 4 bases from V and 4 from J, leaving 16 bases between them. CDR3 length: 15 amino acids. Germline V CDR1 and CDR2: SGHDN, FVKESK. The CDR3 DNA sequence: TGTGCCAGCAGCCTATCGCCGGGAGCCGGAGAGACCCAGTACTTC. It is translated as CASSLSPGAGETQYF.

The chain employs TRBV29-1 and TRBJ1-4; D is unclear. CDR1 is SQVTM, CDR2 ANQGSEA, per germline. The CDR3 runs 13 residues. V was shortened by 5 bases and J by 7 bases, with 14 bases between the two germline ends. The CDR3 sequence is CSVNGGNGEKLFF. The CDR3 DNA follows: TGCAGCGTTAATGGAGGGAACGGTGAAAAACTGTTTTTT.

The CDR3 reads CASSPNVRNTEAFF. The CDR3 coding sequence is TGTGCCAGCAGTCCGAATGTAAGGAACACTGAAGCTTTCTTT. The V and J genes are TRBV12-3 or TRBV12-4 and TRBJ1-1; unclear D gene. Deletions cut 5 bases from V and 1 base from J, with 11 bases between. The CDR3 is made up of 14 amino acids.